These T cell receptor beta chains were read from a single sample in a study of identical twins. Using its own MiXCR run on the 5' RACE reads, TCRdb lists one record per CDR3 protein. The sample has hundreds of thousands of distinct CDR3 sequences, roughly 26% seen once; the top ten hold about 2.7%. The same data also went into a second study, on T cells expressing NK-cell markers.

Sample: CD4+ T cells sorted from blood. The source of these receptors is a woman younger than 35 in good health. Each CDR3 is given with its conserved first and last residue. A D gene is named only where the DNA matches it firmly. Only some rows state a clone size, as once, few, many or a class for expanded clones.

cdr3_length,j_call,d_call,clone_size,v_call,cdr3_nt,cdr3_aa
16,TRBJ2-1,TRBD2,few,TRBV19,TGTGCCAGTAGTATCCTTATAACTAGCGGGAGGTATGAGCAGTTCTTC,CASSILITSGRYEQFF
16,TRBJ2-2,.,.,TRBV12-3/TRBV12-4,TGTGCCAGCACTCTACCCGGGGCAGGGACCACCGGGGAGCTGTTTTTT,CASTLPGAGTTGELFF
14,TRBJ1-4,TRBD1,once,TRBV25-1,TGTGCCAGCAGGGATGACAGGGGGGGTGAAAAACTGTTTTTT,CASRDDRGGEKLFF
13,TRBJ2-2,.,many,TRBV5-1,TGCGCCAGCAGCCCGCTAAAAACCGGGGAGCTGTTTTTT,CASSPLKTGELFF
16,TRBJ2-3,.,few,TRBV12-3/TRBV12-4,TGTGCCAGCAGTTTAGGACTACCTGCCGATGGGAGAACGCAGTATTTT,CASSLGLPADGRTQYF
16,TRBJ2-2,TRBD1,.,TRBV7-8,TGTGCCAGCAGCAAACAGGGGCACGTGAACACCGGGGAGCTGTTTTTT,CASSKQGHVNTGELFF
12,TRBJ2-4,.,few,TRBV6-1,TGTGCCAGCAGTGAAGCCAAAAACATTCAGTACTTC,CASSEAKNIQYF
15,TRBJ2-3,TRBD2,.,TRBV9,TGTGCCAGCAGCCCACGACTAGCGGTCACAGATACGCAGTATTTT,CASSPRLAVTDTQYF
15,TRBJ1-6,TRBD1,few,TRBV5-1,TGCGCCAGCTCGAGACAGGGGGCTTTCGATTCACCCCTCCACTTT,CASSRQGAFDSPLHF
17,TRBJ2-3,.,few,TRBV27,TGTGCCAGCAGTTTCCGTTCACCGTCTTACTACACAGATACGCAGTATTTT,CASSFRSPSYYTDTQYF
14,TRBJ2-7,.,.,TRBV7-9,TGTGCCAGCAGCTTAATTTCTGATTCCTACGAGCAGTACTTC,CASSLISDSYEQYF
17,TRBJ2-3,TRBD2,.,TRBV7-2,TGTGCCAGCAGCTTAGTTGGGGGTAGCGGGAGGAGGGATACGCAGTATTTT,CASSLVGGSGRRDTQYF
17,TRBJ2-3,TRBD2,.,TRBV6-2/TRBV6-3,TGTGCCAGCAGTTACTCCGGAATGGGACTACAGAGGGGTACGCAGTATTTT,CASSYSGMGLQRGTQYF
15,TRBJ1-5,.,few,TRBV20-1,TGCAGTGCTAGAGACGGTGCTGTGTCCAATCAGCCCCAGCATTTT,CSARDGAVSNQPQHF
16,TRBJ2-7,.,.,TRBV7-2,TGTGCCAGCAGCTTAGCGGTCCGGGGGCCCTCCTACGAGCAGTACTTC,CASSLAVRGPSYEQYF
15,TRBJ1-2,.,.,TRBV4-3,TGCGCCAGCAGCCAAGAAAGGACGGCGAACTATGGCTACACCTTC,CASSQERTANYGYTF
13,TRBJ2-1,.,.,TRBV20-1,TGCAGTGCTAGACCTCAATCGTTCGATGAGCAGTTCTTC,CSARPQSFDEQFF
16,TRBJ2-7,TRBD2,.,TRBV15,TGTGCCACCAGCCGCTTTGAGGGACTAGTAGGGTACGAGCAGTACTTC,CATSRFEGLVGYEQYF
15,TRBJ2-7,.,once,TRBV10-1,TGCGCCAGCAGTGAACTTAGGGGGACCCCCTACGAGCAGTACTTC,CASSELRGTPYEQYF
15,TRBJ1-3,.,.,TRBV7-9,TGTGCCAGCAGCTTAGTCCCTGTCTCTGGAAACACCATATATTTT,CASSLVPVSGNTIYF
14,TRBJ2-3,TRBD2,few,TRBV20-1,TGCAGTGCTAAGTCTAGCGGGGCAACAGATACGCAGTATTTT,CSAKSSGATDTQYF
13,TRBJ1-2,.,.,TRBV7-9,TGTGCCAGCAGCCCAGGCGAGACTTATGGCTACACCTTC,CASSPGETYGYTF
15,TRBJ2-1,.,many,TRBV7-2,TGTGCCAGCAGCTTCGACATGGGTTCCTACAATGAGCAGTTCTTC,CASSFDMGSYNEQFF
15,TRBJ2-7,TRBD1,few,TRBV6-1,TGTGCCAGCAGTGAAGCGACAGGGGGCCGCCACGAGCAGTACTTC,CASSEATGGRHEQYF